This T cell receptor beta chain was sequenced in a study of tumor-infiltrating lymphocytes in primary liver carcinoma. Study as a whole: Enrolled patients were male and female, aged 30 to 69 years.

This clonotype was counted once. Its cognate antigen is unknown. Study-level points and caveats: Among top clones, only about 8-25% appeared in all five tumor regions.

Total RNA amounting to 500 ng was the source from which TCR beta cDNA was made with a constant-region primer. Slightly modified ARM-PCR, run as three nested multiplex PCR rounds, produced the TCR beta libraries. For around 11 cycles apiece, the opening two PCR rounds ran with TRBV1-TRBV30 forward primers and a C-beta reverse primer. TCRdb redid the calling of the multiplex PCR reads with MiXCR, one entry per CDR3 protein. The repertoire has 44,000 or so distinct CDR3 sequences, about two thirds of them found once; the top ten carry over 25%. For each extraction, RNA and DNA were obtained together from 20-30 mg of unsorted bulk tissue. Primary liver carcinoma in the patients was surgically resected. V shed 3 bases and J 8 bases; nucleotides not matched to a gene: 8. CDR3 length: 15 residues.

Material for sequencing was liver tumor tissue from sampling region 5. The subset is: tumor region T5, tumor centre. The TCR sequence derives from a man aged 35-49 years with primary liver carcinoma and hepatitis B virus infection. The chain carries TRBV12-3 or TRBV12-4 and TRBJ2-2; the match to TRBD1 covers 8 bases. For the CDR3, the DNA is TGTGCCAGCAGTTTGGGACAGGATGCGGCTGGGGAGCTGTTTTTT. It encodes CASSLGQDAAGELFF.